A selection of T cell receptor beta chains follows, all from one sample in a study of blood T cell repertoires in COVID-19. TCRdb keeps only in-frame clones here, not all; method: immunoSEQ multiplex PCR. The sample consists of about 300,000 clones, less than 85% of them appearing once. Sequences were obtained from peripheral blood. The receptors shown here come from a human donor with COVID-19, enrolled during active disease. The donor label of this sample is uncertain. Both conserved end residues are part of each CDR3. D genes are given only for firm matches. Clone size is not always given. Where it is, it says once, few, many or a class for expanded clones.

J gene	clone size	D gene	V gene	CDR3 protein	CDR3 DNA
TRBJ2-3	NA	NA	TRBV27	CASTMRGFTDTQYF	TGTGCCAGCACGATGCGAGGTTTCACAGATACGCAGTATTTT
TRBJ2-5	NA	NA	TRBV7-8	CASSLVFSSETQYF	TGTGCCAGCAGCTTAGTTTTTTCGAGCGAGACCCAGTACTTC
TRBJ2-7	NA	TRBD1	TRBV7-2	CASSSRGQGPVQYF	TGTGCCAGCAGTTCCCGAGGACAGGGCCCGGTGCAGTACTTC
TRBJ1-6	NA	NA	TRBV7-2	CASRGLHNSPLHF	TGTGCCAGCAGGGGACTTCATAATTCACCCCTCCACTTT
TRBJ2-5	NA	NA	TRBV29-1	CSTANGETQYF	TGCAGCACAGCTAATGGGGAGACCCAGTACTTC
TRBJ2-1	NA	NA	TRBV21-1	CASNSSRRSEQFF	TGTGCCAGCAACTCCTCCCGCAGGTCTGAGCAGTTCTTC
TRBJ2-2	NA	NA	TRBV19	CASSISGANTGELFF	TGTGCCAGTAGTATTTCAGGGGCGAACACCGGGGAGCTGTTTTTT
TRBJ2-1	NA	NA	TRBV19	CASSQSGRSYNEQFF	TGTGCCAGTAGTCAAAGCGGGCGGTCCTACAATGAGCAGTTCTTC
TRBJ2-1	many	NA	TRBV6-1	CASSEAHYYNEQFF	TGTGCCAGCAGTGAAGCGCACTACTACAATGAGCAGTTCTTC
TRBJ2-7	NA	NA	TRBV6-5	CASSYSWAQGKYF	TGTGCCAGCAGTTACTCGTGGGCACAGGGAAAATACTTC
TRBJ1-1	NA	NA	TRBV20-1	CSASMDSRYSLNTEAFF	TGCAGTGCTAGTATGGACAGCCGATATAGTCTGAACACTGAAGCTTTCTTT
TRBJ2-1	NA	TRBD2	TRBV4-1	CASSQVWFSGRPQWEQFF	TGCGCCAGCAGCCAAGTATGGTTTAGCGGGAGGCCCCAATGGGAGCAGTTCTTC
TRBJ1-1	few	TRBD1	TRBV7-2	CASSLDRGAEAFF	TGTGCCAGCAGCTTAGACAGGGGGGCTGAAGCTTTCTTT
TRBJ2-3	NA	NA	TRBV11-2	CASSPRGYSTDTQYF	TGTGCCAGCAGCCCTCGGGGATACAGCACAGATACGCAGTATTTT
TRBJ1-2	NA	NA	TRBV5-1	CASSLEIRTESTF	TGCGCCAGCAGCTTGGAAATTAGAACCGAGAGCACCTTC
TRBJ1-1	NA	NA	TRBV5-1	CASRLDSMNTEAFF	TGCGCCAGCAGGTTGGACAGCATGAACACTGAAGCTTTCTTT
TRBJ2-5	NA	NA	TRBV10-3	CAISGQQETQYF	TGTGCCATCAGCGGACAGCAAGAGACCCAGTACTTC
TRBJ1-1	many	TRBD1	TRBV14	CASSQDGDSEAFF	TGTGCCAGCAGCCAAGATGGGGACAGTGAAGCTTTCTTT
TRBJ2-3	NA	TRBD1	TRBV27	CASSWTGDTDTQYF	TGTGCCAGCAGCTGGACAGGGGACACAGATACGCAGTATTTT
TRBJ1-1	NA	NA	TRBV3-1/TRBV3-2	CASSPPGVGDPEAFF	TGTGCCAGCAGCCCGCCGGGGGTCGGGGACCCTGAAGCTTTCTTT
TRBJ1-4	NA	NA	TRBV19	CASSIVVGPEGEKLFF	TGTGCCAGTAGTATAGTGGTCGGTCCGGAGGGCGAAAAACTGTTTTTT